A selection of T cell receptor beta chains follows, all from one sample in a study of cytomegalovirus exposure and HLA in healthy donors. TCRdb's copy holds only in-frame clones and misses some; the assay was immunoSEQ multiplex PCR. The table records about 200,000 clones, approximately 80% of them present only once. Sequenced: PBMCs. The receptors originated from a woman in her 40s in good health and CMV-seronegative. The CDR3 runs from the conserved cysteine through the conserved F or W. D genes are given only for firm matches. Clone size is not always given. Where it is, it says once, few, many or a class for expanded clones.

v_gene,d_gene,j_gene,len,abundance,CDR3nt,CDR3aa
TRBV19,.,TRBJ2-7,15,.,TGTGCCAGTAGTATGTTGGGAGGCCGTACCTACGAGCAGTACTTC,CASSMLGGRTYEQYF
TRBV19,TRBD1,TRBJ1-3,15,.,TGTGCCAGTACCACGGGTGACAGGGTTGTTGGCACCATATATTTT,CASTTGDRVVGTIYF
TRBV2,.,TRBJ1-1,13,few,TGTGCCAGCAGTCCCTCTCAGGGGACTGAAGCTTTCTTT,CASSPSQGTEAFF
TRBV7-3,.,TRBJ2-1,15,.,TGTGCCAGCAGCTCAGCAGGGGTAGTTACGAATGAGCAGTTCTTC,CASSSAGVVTNEQFF
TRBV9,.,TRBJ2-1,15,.,TGTGCCAGCAGCGTAGGCGGGACCTCCTACAATGAGCAGTTCTTC,CASSVGGTSYNEQFF
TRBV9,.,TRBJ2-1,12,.,TGTGCCAGCAGCGTCTACAGCAATGAGCAGTTCTTC,CASSVYSNEQFF
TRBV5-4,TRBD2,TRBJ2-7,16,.,TGTGCCAGCAGCTTGGATTCTAGCGGGGGGTCCTACGAGCAGTACTTC,CASSLDSSGGSYEQYF
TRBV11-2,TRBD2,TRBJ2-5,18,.,TGTGCCAGCAGCCGTGGACTAGCGGGAGGCTTTTACCAAGAGACCCAGTACTTC,CASSRGLAGGFYQETQYF
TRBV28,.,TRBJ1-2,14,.,TGTGCCAGCAGTCCCCTTGGGGCAGGGCAACGCTACACCTTC,CASSPLGAGQRYTF
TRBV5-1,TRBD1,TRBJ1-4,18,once,TGCGCCAGCAGCCCCTGGCCCGGGACAGGCTCAACTAATGAAAAACTGTTTTTT,CASSPWPGTGSTNEKLFF
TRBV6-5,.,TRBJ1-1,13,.,TGTGCCAGCAGGGGATCTAGCCGGGCTGAAGCTTTCTTT,CASRGSSRAEAFF
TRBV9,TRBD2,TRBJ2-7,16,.,TGTGCCAGCAGCGTAGGAGCGGGAGATTATCGGGACGAGCAGTACTTC,CASSVGAGDYRDEQYF
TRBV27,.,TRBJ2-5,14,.,TGTGCCAGCAGTCCGTTGGGAGGCCAAGAGACCCAGTACTTC,CASSPLGGQETQYF
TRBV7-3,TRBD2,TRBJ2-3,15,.,TGTGCCAGCAGTCCCGTTGGAGCGGGGTTAGATACGCAGTATTTT,CASSPVGAGLDTQYF
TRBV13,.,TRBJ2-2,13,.,TGTGCCAGCAGCCGAGCTCTGACCGGGGAGCTGTTTTTT,CASSRALTGELFF
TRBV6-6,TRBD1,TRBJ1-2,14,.,TGTGCCAGCAGCTCCGGGACAGTGACTTATGGCTACACCTTC,CASSSGTVTYGYTF
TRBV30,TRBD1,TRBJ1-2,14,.,TGTGCCTGGGCGGGGGACAGGGGGAACTATGGCTACACCTTC,CAWAGDRGNYGYTF
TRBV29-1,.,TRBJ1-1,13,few,TGCAGCGTTGAAAGGTCCAGGGACACTGAAGCTTTCTTT,CSVERSRDTEAFF
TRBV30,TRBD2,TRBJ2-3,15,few,TGTGCCTGGAGTGTAGGGACTAGTGCAGCGGATACGCAGTATTTT,CAWSVGTSAADTQYF
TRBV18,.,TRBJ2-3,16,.,TGTGCCAGCTCACCACCAGGTCAGGCGAGGGCAGATACGCAGTATTTT,CASSPPGQARADTQYF
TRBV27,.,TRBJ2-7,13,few,TGTGCCAGCAGTTTACTAGCCGGGTACGAGCAGTACTTC,CASSLLAGYEQYF
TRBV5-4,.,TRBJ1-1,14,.,TGTGCCAGCAGCTGGCCCGGGGGTAACACTGAAGCTTTCTTT,CASSWPGGNTEAFF
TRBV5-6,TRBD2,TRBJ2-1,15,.,TGTGCCAGCAGTTCTGGGGTAGCGGGAGACAATGAGCAGTTCTTC,CASSSGVAGDNEQFF
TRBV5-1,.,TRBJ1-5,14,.,TGCGCCAGCAGCTTGGGAGAGGGAATCGGGCCCCAGCATTTT,CASSLGEGIGPQHF
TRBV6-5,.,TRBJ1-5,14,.,TGTGCCAGCAGTTCGGGAGGGAGCAATCAGCCCCAGCATTTT,CASSSGGSNQPQHF
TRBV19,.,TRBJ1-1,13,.,TGTGCCAGTAGCGGGGAGGGGGGGACTGAAGCTTTCTTT,CASSGEGGTEAFF
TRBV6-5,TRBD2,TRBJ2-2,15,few,TGTGCCAGCAGTTACCCAGCGGGAGGGTCCGGGGAGCTGTTTTTT,CASSYPAGGSGELFF
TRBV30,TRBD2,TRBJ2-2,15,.,TGTGCCTGGAGGGAAGCGGGAGTTAACACCGGGGAGCTGTTTTTT,CAWREAGVNTGELFF
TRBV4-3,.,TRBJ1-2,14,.,TGCGCCAGCAGCCAAGATCCAGGGTTATATGGCTACACCTTC,CASSQDPGLYGYTF
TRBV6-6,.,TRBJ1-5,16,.,TGTGCCAGCAGTTACGATCGGGGGAGCGGCAATCAGCCCCAGCATTTT,CASSYDRGSGNQPQHF
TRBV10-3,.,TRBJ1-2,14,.,TGTGCCATCAGTGAGGCAGGGCGAGACTATGGCTACACCTTC,CAISEAGRDYGYTF
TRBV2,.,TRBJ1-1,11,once,TGTGCCAGCAGCAGGGAAACTGAAGCTTTCTTT,CASSRETEAFF
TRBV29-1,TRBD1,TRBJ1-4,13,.,TGCAGCGTGCCGGACAGGGGAAATGAAAAACTGTTTTTT,CSVPDRGNEKLFF
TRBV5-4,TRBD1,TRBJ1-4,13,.,TGTGCCAGCAGCTTTGGACAGGGTCAAAAACTGTTTTTT,CASSFGQGQKLFF
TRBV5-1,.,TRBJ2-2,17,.,TGCGCCAGCAGCTTGGTTACACAGACAGCGAACACCGGGGAGCTGTTTTTT,CASSLVTQTANTGELFF
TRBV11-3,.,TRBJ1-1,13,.,TGTGCCAGCAGCCCCCCGGGGGGCTCTGAAGCTTTCTTT,CASSPPGGSEAFF
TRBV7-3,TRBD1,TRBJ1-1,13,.,TGTGCCAGCAGCGAGCAGGGGGCAACTGAAGCTTTCTTT,CASSEQGATEAFF
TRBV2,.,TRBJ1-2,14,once,TGTGCCAGCAGTGAATCGGCAGGCCTGGGTGGCTACACCTTC,CASSESAGLGGYTF
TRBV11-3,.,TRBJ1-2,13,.,TGTGCCAGCAGCTTGTACAGGCACTATGGCTACACCTTC,CASSLYRHYGYTF
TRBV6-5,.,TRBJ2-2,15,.,TGTGCCAGCAGTTACTCCCCAGGGTACACCGGGGAGCTGTTTTTT,CASSYSPGYTGELFF
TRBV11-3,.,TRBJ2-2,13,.,TGTGCCAGCAGCCGTGAGTCTGGCGGGGAGCTGTTTTTT,CASSRESGGELFF
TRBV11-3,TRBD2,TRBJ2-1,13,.,TGTGCCAGCACCCTAGCGGAATACAATGAGCAGTTCTTC,CASTLAEYNEQFF
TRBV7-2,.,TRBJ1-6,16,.,TGTGCCAGCAGCAAGGACAGCTCGGGGAAGGATTCACCCCTCCACTTT,CASSKDSSGKDSPLHF
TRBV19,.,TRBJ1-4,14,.,TGTGCCAGTAGTATCGGACAGAGTAATGAAAAACTGTTTTTT,CASSIGQSNEKLFF
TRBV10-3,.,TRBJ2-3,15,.,TGTGCCATCAGTGAGGGGGCATCTAGCACAGATACGCAGTATTTT,CAISEGASSTDTQYF
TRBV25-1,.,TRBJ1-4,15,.,TGTGCCAGCAGTGAATATGGGGCAGGGAAGGTAAAACTGTTTTTT,CASSEYGAGKVKLFF
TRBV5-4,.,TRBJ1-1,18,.,TGTGCCAGCAGCTCACCCGACGGCCGAGAGGGTCTGGGGACTGAAGCTTTCTTT,CASSSPDGREGLGTEAFF